Shown below are 14 T cell receptor beta chains from a single sample sequenced in a study of shared clonotypes between healthy human individuals. Clones were read by immunoSEQ multiplex PCR, and TCRdb kept only the in-frame ones, dropping some. The repertoire includes more than 1.2 million clones, 98% of them detected once, and approximately 0.4% sits in the top ten. What was sequenced was naive CD4+ T cells sorted from blood. The subset denotes: CD45RA+ positively selected. Every receptor here comes from a man aged 25-40 years in good health.

V and J are TRBV28 and TRBJ2-5, with D unclear. The ends were cut back, 5 bases at V and 5 bases at J, with 18 bases in the middle. This CDR3 region has 15 residues. Looked up from germline, CDR1 is MDHEN and CDR2 is SYDVKM. Here the CDR3 reads CASSRTLTGWETQYF. The CDR3 DNA follows: TGTGCCAGCAGTAGGACCTTGACTGGTTGGGAGACCCAGTACTTC. Using reference TRBV28 and TRBJ2-5 for the parts outside the CDR3, the full variable domain is DVKVTQSSRYLVKRTGEKVFLECVQDMDHENMFWYRQDPGLGLRLIYFSYDVKMKEKGDIPEGYSVSREKKERFSLILESASTNQTSMYLCASSRTLTGWETQYFGPGTRLLVL.

This clone was picked up one time. The same CDR3 can be traced to other DNA sequences in this sample. This rearrangement joins TRBV5-4 to TRBJ1-2; D is unresolved. Trimming shortened V by 0 bases and J by 0 bases, and 6 bases separated the two germline ends. The CDR3 has 14 amino acids. Germline CDR1 is SGHNT and CDR2 is YYREEE (reference sequence). CDR3 amino acids: CASSLGTANYGYTF. Here the CDR3 DNA reads TGTGCCAGCAGCTTGGGAACAGCTAACTATGGCTACACCTTC.

The rearrangement links TRBV7-6 to TRBJ1-2; no firm D call. Trimming pared 1 base from V and 8 bases from J, leaving 8 bases between. The CDR3 runs 12 residues. Germline V CDR1 and CDR2: SGHVS, FNYEAQ. CDR3 amino acids: CASSLGAGGYTF. The CDR3 nucleotides read TGTGCCAGCAGCTTAGGAGCGGGAGGCTACACCTTC. The variable domain in full, with the rest retrieved from reference TRBV7-6 and TRBJ1-2, is GAGVSQSPRYKVTKRGQDVALRCDPISGHVSLYWYRQALGQGPEFLTYFNYEAQQDKSGLPNDRFSAERPEGSISTLTIQRTEQRDSAMYRCASSLGAGGYTFGSGTRLTVV.

The rearrangement links TRBV28 to TRBJ2-1, with D possibly being TRBD1 (5 bases). CDR1 and CDR2 from the germline V gene are MDHEN and SYDVKM. The CDR3 is 13 amino acids. V lost 6 bases, J lost 6 bases, and 12 bases lay in between. In DNA form, the CDR3 reads TGTGCCAGCAGCCAGATTAGGGGCAATGAGCAGTTCTTC. Translation: CASSQIRGNEQFF.

The chain couples TRBV11-2 to TRBJ1-1, with no clear D. V lost 4 bases to trimming and J lost 6 bases, with 12 bases between them. The CDR3 is made up of 13 amino acids. Germline-derived CDR1 and CDR2 are SGHAT and FQNNGV. In nucleotides, the CDR3 is TGTGCCAGCAGCTGGCCCCGACGGGCTGAAGCTTTCTTT. Translation gives CASSWPRRAEAFF.

To note about this clone: Other DNA sequences from this sample encode an identical CDR3 as well. This chain uses TRBV29-1 with TRBJ1-1; no definite D call. This CDR3 region has 12 residues. CDR1 SQVTM and CDR2 ANQGSEA come from the germline V gene. Trimming shortened V by 5 bases and J by 2 bases, and 9 bases separated the two germline ends. For the CDR3, the DNA is TGCAGCGTTCGGGAAACAAACACTGAAGCTTTCTTT. Translation: CSVRETNTEAFF.

DNA of the CDR3: TGTGCCAGCAGCTTAGGTAGGCGGCCCCAGAATGAGCAGTTCTTC. Encoded protein: CASSLGRRPQNEQFF. The chain couples TRBV11-2 to TRBJ2-1; D gene ambiguous. The CDR3 has 15 amino acids. Germline CDR1 is SGHAT and CDR2 is FQNNGV. V lost 1 base, J lost 7 bases, and 14 bases lay in between.

V and J are TRBV10-1 and TRBJ2-3; TRBD1 agrees at 8 bases. V was pared by 3 bases and J by 4 bases, with 9 bases of the junction left unmatched. Germline V gene data show CDR1 as WNHNN and CDR2 as SYGVQD (reference sequence). This CDR3 has 16 amino acids. CDR3 loop: CASSDGQGVRADTQYF. DNA of the CDR3: TGCGCCAGCAGTGATGGACAGGGTGTCAGGGCAGATACGCAGTATTTT.

The rearrangement links TRBV9 to TRBJ2-2; 7 positions agree with TRBD1. The CDR3 is made up of 15 amino acids. CDR1 is SGDLS, CDR2 YYNGEE, per germline. V trimming: 3 bases; J trimming: 0 bases; junction bases outside the gene matches: 2. The CDR3 region is CASSEGQTNTGELFF. The CDR3 nucleotides are TGTGCCAGCAGCGAGGGACAGACGAACACCGGGGAGCTGTTTTTT.

The chain uses TRBV5-5 and TRBJ1-2; D not resolved. CDR1 is SGHKS, CDR2 YYEKEE, per germline (reference sequence). The V end was cut by 2 bases, the J end by 7 bases, with 18 bases between. The CDR3 sequence is 15 residues long. The CDR3, as DNA: TGTGCCAGCAGCTTTAGTACCACCGGACTACTTGGCTACACCTTC. Amino acid sequence: CASSFSTTGLLGYTF.

This CDR3 is CAWKSGNSRNQPQHF. CDR3 coding DNA: TGTGCCTGGAAGAGTGGTAACAGCCGTAATCAGCCCCAGCATTTT. The chain employs TRBV30 and TRBJ1-5; unclear D gene. The V gene's germline CDR1 is GTSNPN and CDR2 SVGIG (reference sequence). The CDR3 has 15 amino acids. Trimming cost V 4 bases and J 4 bases, with 17 bases left between them. Drawing the rest from reference TRBV30 and TRBJ1-5, the complete variable domain is SQTIHQWPATLVQPVGSPLSLECTVEGTSNPNLYWYRQAAGRGLQLLFYSVGIGQISSEVPQNLSASRPQDRQFILSSKKLLLSDSGFYLCAWKSGNSRNQPQHFGDGTRLSIL.

This CDR3 reads CASSFGTSNYNEQFF. The CDR3 region has the DNA TGTGCCAGCAGCTTCGGGACTTCGAACTACAATGAGCAGTTCTTC. The rearrangement uses TRBV5-4 and TRBJ2-1, with a possible D match to TRBD2 (6 bases). Trimming left V 2 bases short and J 3 bases short, with 12 bases between. Looked up from germline, CDR1 is SGHNT and CDR2 is YYREEE (reference sequence). The CDR3 runs 15 residues.

This chain uses TRBV6-6 with TRBJ1-5; possible D gene TRBD1, 5 bases. The CDR3 spans 14 residues. The V end lost 5 bases, the J end lost 7 bases, and 15 bases lay between the germline ends. Looked up from germline, CDR1 is MNHNY and CDR2 is SVGAGI (reference sequence). The CDR3 region has the DNA TGTGCCAGCAGTCAGGACACCTTGGGGCAGCCCCAGCATTTT. This translates into CASSQDTLGQPQHF.

The chain uses TRBV7-3 and TRBJ1-1; D perhaps matches TRBD1 (6 bases). The V end lost 8 bases, the J end lost 5 bases, and 15 bases lay between the germline ends. This CDR3 region has 13 residues. CDR1 SGHTA and CDR2 FQGTGA come from the germline V gene. CDR3 bases: TGTGCCAGCCGCCGGGGGCCGGAAACTGAAGCTTTCTTT. As protein: CASRRGPETEAFF.